A selection of T cell receptor beta chains follows, all from one sample in a study of sequential checkpoint blockade in melanoma. The method was immunoSEQ multiplex PCR; TCRdb's version includes in-frame clones alone and lacks a portion of them. Here the sample spans some 19,000 clones, around 65% being singletons. Sequenced here: CD8+ T cells sorted from blood (inferred from file names), sampled from a patient given nivolumab and ipilimumab in sequence. The receptors shown here come from a human donor with melanoma. The CDR3 runs from the conserved cysteine through the conserved F or W. D genes are given only for firm matches. Where a row states a size, it is once, few, many or the class of an expanded clone; other rows omit it.

TRBJ2-5 NA TRBV6-6 NA TGTGCCAGCAGTTACTCGAGGGTGGAGACCCAGTACTTC CASSYSRVETQYF
TRBJ1-4 NA TRBV27 once TGTGCCAGCAGTTTAAAGGGGCAGGGTGGCAGGGAAAAACTGTTTTTT CASSLKGQGGREKLFF
TRBJ1-2 NA TRBV6-9 NA TGTGCCAGCAGTTGTCAGACAGTTAACTATGGCTACACCTTC CASSCQTVNYGYTF
TRBJ2-5 TRBD2 TRBV29-1 NA TGCAGCGTTGAAGGACTAGCAATTTACCAAGAGACCCAGTACTTC CSVEGLAIYQETQYF
TRBJ2-7 NA TRBV28 NA TGTGCCAGCAGTTTCCCTCGGACACTCCCTTTCAGCTCCTACGAGCAGTACTTC CASSFPRTLPFSSYEQYF
TRBJ2-7 NA TRBV21-1 medium-sized TGTGCCAGCAGCAAAGCCCTAGCGGGAGGTTCCTACGAGCAGTACTTC CASSKALAGGSYEQYF
TRBJ2-1 TRBD1 TRBV13 NA TGTGCCAGCAGCTTAGGCCTCTGGACAGGGGGGAATGAGCAGTTCTTC CASSLGLWTGGNEQFF
TRBJ2-7 NA TRBV7-6 NA TGTGCCAGCAGCCCGTTCGGGACAAGGCTGGAGCAGTACTTC CASSPFGTRLEQYF
TRBJ2-4 NA TRBV27 NA TGTGCCAGCAGTTTATCGGTGGCAGGGGCCAAAAACATTCAGTACTTC CASSLSVAGAKNIQYF
TRBJ1-1 NA TRBV7-8 NA TGTGCCAGCAGCTTGAGCGTGGGGAACACTGAAGCTTTCTTT CASSLSVGNTEAFF
TRBJ1-6 NA TRBV2 once TGTGCCAGCAGTGTGACCGAGGGCTATTCACCCCTCCATTTT CASSVTEGYSPLHF